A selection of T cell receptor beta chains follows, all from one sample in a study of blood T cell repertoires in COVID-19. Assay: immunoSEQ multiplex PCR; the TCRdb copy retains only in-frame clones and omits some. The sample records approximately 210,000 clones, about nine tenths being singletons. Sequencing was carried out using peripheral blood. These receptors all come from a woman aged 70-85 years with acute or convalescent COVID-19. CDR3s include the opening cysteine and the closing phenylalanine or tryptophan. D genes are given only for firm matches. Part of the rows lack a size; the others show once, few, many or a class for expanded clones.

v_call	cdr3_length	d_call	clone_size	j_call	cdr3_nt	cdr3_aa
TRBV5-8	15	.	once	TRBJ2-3	TGTGCCAGCAGAACGACTGGGGGACATGAAGATACGCAGTATTTT	CASRTTGGHEDTQYF
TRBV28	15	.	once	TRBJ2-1	TGTGCCAGCAGTCGCCTTTACGCGGAGAAGAGTGAGCAGTTCTTC	CASSRLYAEKSEQFF
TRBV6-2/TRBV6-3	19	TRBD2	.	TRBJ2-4	TGTGCCAGCAGCCGCGGAGGTAGCGGGAGGGACCTAGCCAAAAACATTCAGTACTTC	CASSRGGSGRDLAKNIQYF
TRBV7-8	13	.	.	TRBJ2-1	TGTGCCAGCAGCTTACGGCGGAACAATGAGCAGTTCTTC	CASSLRRNNEQFF
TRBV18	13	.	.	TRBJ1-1	TGTGCCAGCAACCCAGGGCCGAACACTGAAGCTTTCTTT	CASNPGPNTEAFF
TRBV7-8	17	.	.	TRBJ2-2	TGTGCCAGCAGCTTATCGGGACGGAGTCGGGGGACCGGGGAGCTGTTTTTT	CASSLSGRSRGTGELFF
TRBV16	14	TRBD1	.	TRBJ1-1	TGTGCCAGCAGCCCGAGACAGGGGAGAACTGAAGCTTTCTTT	CASSPRQGRTEAFF
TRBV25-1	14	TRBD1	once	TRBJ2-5	TGTGCCAGCAGTTCTACGGGACAGGGGCAGACCCAGTACTTC	CASSSTGQGQTQYF
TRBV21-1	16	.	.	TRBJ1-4	TGTGCCAGCAGCTCCCGAGCCGGTAGGGTGGAGAGGCGGGGGAGTTTT	CASSSRAGRVERRGSF
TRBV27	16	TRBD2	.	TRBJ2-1	TGTGCCAGCAGTTTCCGCGGCCTAGCGGGAAAAAATGAGCAGTTCTTC	CASSFRGLAGKNEQFF
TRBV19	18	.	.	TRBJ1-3	TGTGCCAGTAGTATCCGGGGGGGCTCCGTTAGCTCTGGAAACACCATATATTTT	CASSIRGGSVSSGNTIYF
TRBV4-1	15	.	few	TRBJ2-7	TGCGCCAGCAGCCAAGATGGCCTAGTAGTTGGCGAGCAGTACTTC	CASSQDGLVVGEQYF
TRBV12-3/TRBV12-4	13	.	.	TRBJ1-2	TGTGCCAGCAGTTTGCCAGGGGCGGGTGGCTACACCTTC	CASSLPGAGGYTF
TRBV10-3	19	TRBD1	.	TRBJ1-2	TGTGCCATCAGTGAGCCCGTACAGAAACAGGGGCGAAATAACTATGGCTACACCTTC	CAISEPVQKQGRNNYGYTF
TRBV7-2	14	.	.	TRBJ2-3	TGTGCCAGCAGCTTAGTCTACGGGGCAGATACGCAGTATTTT	CASSLVYGADTQYF
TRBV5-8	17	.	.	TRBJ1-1	TGTGCCAGCGGTCCGGGACTTCCAAACCTCATGAACACTGAAGCTTTCTTT	CASGPGLPNLMNTEAFF
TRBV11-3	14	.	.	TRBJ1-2	TGTGCCAGCAGCCCCGGGCAGGGGCAAACAGGCTACACCTTC	CASSPGQGQTGYTF
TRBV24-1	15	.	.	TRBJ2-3	TGTGCCACCAGCTCCGGGACTTTTAGCACAGATACGCAGTATTTT	CATSSGTFSTDTQYF
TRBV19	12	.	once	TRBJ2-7	TGTGCCAGTAGTACCCCACACTACGAGCAGTACTTC	CASSTPHYEQYF
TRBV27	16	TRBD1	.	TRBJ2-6	TGTGCCAGCAGTTTACAGGGGGCGCCTGGGGCCAACGTCCTGACTTTC	CASSLQGAPGANVLTF
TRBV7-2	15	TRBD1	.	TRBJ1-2	TGTGCCAGCAGCTTTCTTCAGGGGGCGGTTGTTGGCTACACCTTC	CASSFLQGAVVGYTF
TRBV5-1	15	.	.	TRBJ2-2	TGCGCCAGCAGCCTGGCAGGGTTGGACACCGGGGAGCTGTTTTTT	CASSLAGLDTGELFF
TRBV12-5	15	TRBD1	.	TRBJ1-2	TGTGCTAGTGGTTCCACCGGGACAGGGGGCGGTGGCTACACCTTC	CASGSTGTGGGGYTF
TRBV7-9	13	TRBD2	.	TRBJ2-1	TGTGCCAGCAGGCTAGCGGGAGGTAATGAGCAGTTCTTC	CASRLAGGNEQFF
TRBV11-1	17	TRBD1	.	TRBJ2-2	TGTGCCAGCAGCTTAGCCCGACAGGGGAAGAACACCGGGGAGCTGTTTTTT	CASSLARQGKNTGELFF
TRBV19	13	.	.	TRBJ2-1	TGTGCCAGTAGTCAGCAGGGTAGCAAGGAGCAGTTCTTC	CASSQQGSKEQFF
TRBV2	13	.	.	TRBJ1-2	TGTGCCAGCAGTTTGGACAGTAACTATGGCTACACCTTC	CASSLDSNYGYTF
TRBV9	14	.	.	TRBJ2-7	TGTGCCAGCAGCTCACCCGGACAGTTATACGAGCAGTACTTC	CASSSPGQLYEQYF
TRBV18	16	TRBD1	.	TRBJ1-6	TGTGCCAGCTCACCGCGGACAGGGAAGAGTAATTCACCCCTCCACTTT	CASSPRTGKSNSPLHF
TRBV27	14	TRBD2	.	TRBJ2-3	TGTGCCAGCACCCACGGGGGGGCGACAGATACGCAGTATTTT	CASTHGGATDTQYF
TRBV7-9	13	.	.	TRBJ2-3	TGTGCCAGCAGCTTATCCCTCACAGATACGCAGTATTTT	CASSLSLTDTQYF
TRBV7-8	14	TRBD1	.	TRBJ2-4	TGTGCCAGCAGCCCACTACAGGGGGCCAACATTCAGTACTTC	CASSPLQGANIQYF
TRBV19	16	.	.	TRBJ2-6	TGTGCCAGTAGTATAGGGACAAACTCTGGGACCAACGTCCTGACTTTC	CASSIGTNSGTNVLTF
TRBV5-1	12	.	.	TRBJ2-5	TGCGCCAGCAGCTTGCCCTCGGAGACCCAGTACTTC	CASSLPSETQYF
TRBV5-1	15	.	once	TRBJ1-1	TGCGCCAGCAGCTCCTCCGGGACAACGAACACTGAAGCTTTCTTT	CASSSSGTTNTEAFF
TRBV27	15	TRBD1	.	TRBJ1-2	TGTGCCAGCACCTATCGGACAGGGAGTTTGGGTGGCTACACCTTC	CASTYRTGSLGGYTF
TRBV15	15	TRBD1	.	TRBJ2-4	TGTGCCACCAGCGGACAGGGGGTCGGCAAAAACATTCAGTACTTC	CATSGQGVGKNIQYF
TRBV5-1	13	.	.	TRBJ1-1	TGCGCCAGCAGCCCAGGGGCTCCGAGCGGAGCTTTCTTT	CASSPGAPSGAFF
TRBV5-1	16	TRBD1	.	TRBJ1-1	TGCGCCAGCAGCTTGGAGGGACAGGGCCTGAACACTGAAGCTTTCTTT	CASSLEGQGLNTEAFF
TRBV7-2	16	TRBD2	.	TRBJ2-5	TGTGCCAGCAGCTTAGCTAGCGGGAGGGGCCAAGAGACCCAGTACTTC	CASSLASGRGQETQYF
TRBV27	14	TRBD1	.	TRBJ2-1	TGTGCCAGCAGAACAGGGGGCTCCTACAATGAGCAGTTCTTC	CASRTGGSYNEQFF
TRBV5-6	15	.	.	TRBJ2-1	TGTGCCAGCAGCTTTGCACCGAGCTCCTACAATGAGCAGTTCTTC	CASSFAPSSYNEQFF
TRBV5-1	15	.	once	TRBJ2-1	TGCGCCAGCAGCTTGGCGGGGAACTCCTACAATGAGCAGTTCTTC	CASSLAGNSYNEQFF
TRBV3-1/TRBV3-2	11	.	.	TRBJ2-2	TGTGCCAGCGGAGGCACCGGGGAGCTGTTTTTT	CASGGTGELFF
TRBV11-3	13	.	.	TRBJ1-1	TGTGCCAGCCACAAATTCCAGGGCACTGAAGCTTTCTTT	CASHKFQGTEAFF
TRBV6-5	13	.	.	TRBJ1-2	TGTGCCAGCAGTCTAGTAATGAACTATGGCTACACCTTC	CASSLVMNYGYTF
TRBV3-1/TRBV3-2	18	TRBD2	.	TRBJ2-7	TGTGCCAGCAGCCAAGATCCTAGCGGGAGATTCCCTACCTACGAGCAGTACTTC	CASSQDPSGRFPTYEQYF
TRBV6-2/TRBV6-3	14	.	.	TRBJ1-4	TGTGCCAGCAGTTTCTACAGTACTAATGAAAAACTGTTTTTT	CASSFYSTNEKLFF
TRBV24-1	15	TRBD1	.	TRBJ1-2	TGTGCCACCAGTGATCCACAGGGGATGCCTAATGGCTACACCTTC	CATSDPQGMPNGYTF
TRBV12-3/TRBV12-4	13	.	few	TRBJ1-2	TGTGCCAGCAGTTTGAGGGTTAACTATGGCTACACCTTC	CASSLRVNYGYTF
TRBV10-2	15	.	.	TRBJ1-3	TGCGCCAGCAGGGACAGTTGGAACTCTGGAAACACCATATATTTT	CASRDSWNSGNTIYF